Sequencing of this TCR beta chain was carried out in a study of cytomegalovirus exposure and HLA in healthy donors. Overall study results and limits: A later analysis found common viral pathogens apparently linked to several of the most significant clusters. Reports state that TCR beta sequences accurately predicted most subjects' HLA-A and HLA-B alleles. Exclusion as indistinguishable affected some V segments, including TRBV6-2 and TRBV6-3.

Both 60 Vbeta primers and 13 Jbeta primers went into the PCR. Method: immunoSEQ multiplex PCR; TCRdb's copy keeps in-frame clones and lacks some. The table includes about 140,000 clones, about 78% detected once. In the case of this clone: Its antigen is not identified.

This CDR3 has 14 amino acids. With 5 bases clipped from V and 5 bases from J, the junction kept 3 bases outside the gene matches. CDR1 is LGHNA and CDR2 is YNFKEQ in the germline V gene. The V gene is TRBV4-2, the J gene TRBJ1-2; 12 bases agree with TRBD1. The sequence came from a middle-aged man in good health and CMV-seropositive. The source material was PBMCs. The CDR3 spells CASSGGQGAYGYTF. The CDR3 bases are TGTGCCAGCAGCGGGGGACAGGGGGCATATGGCTACACCTTC.